Presented here are 21 T cell receptor beta chains from one specimen sequenced in a study of blood T cell repertoires in COVID-19. The repertoire was sequenced with immunoSEQ multiplex PCR; TCRdb's copy has only in-frame clones and lacks some. The sample has 100,000 to 150,000 clones; roughly 91% are singletons. Input material: peripheral blood. These receptors were taken from a man in his fifties with active or convalescent COVID-19.

The chain links TRBV29-1 to TRBJ1-4, with D possibly being TRBD1 (6 bases). The V and J ends lost 3 bases and 5 bases respectively, with 16 bases between them. The germline V gene has CDR1 SQVTM and CDR2 ANQGSEA. CDR3 length equals 15 residues. Here the CDR3 reads CSVEAGTPGNEKLFF. CDR3 DNA sequence: TGCAGCGTTGAGGCCGGGACACCGGGCAATGAAAAACTGTTTTTT.

This clone occurred once. The rearrangement joins TRBV6-5 to TRBJ1-6, with TRBD1 matching over 10 bases. J lost 2 bases, V lost 2 bases, and 0 bases had no gene match. CDR3 size: 16 residues. The germline CDR1 and CDR2 sequences are MNHEY and SVGAGI. CDR3 nucleotides: TGTGCCAGCAGTTACGGGACAGGGGCCTATAATTCACCCCTCCACTTT. Protein sequence: CASSYGTGAYNSPLHF.

The V gene is TRBV4-3, the J gene TRBJ2-3; D may be TRBD2 (5 bases). Germline CDR1 reads LGHNA; CDR2 reads YSLEER. CDR3 size: 16 residues. Trimming took 1 base from V and 0 from J, leaving 11 bases between them. The CDR3, as DNA: TGCGCCAGCAGCCAAGTCCTAGCACGTAGCACAGATACGCAGTATTTT. Its protein product is CASSQVLARSTDTQYF.

CDR3 sequence: CASSPLPGTEAFF. The CDR3 region has the DNA TGTGCCAGCAGCCCTTTACCCGGGACTGAAGCTTTCTTT. The J gene is TRBJ1-1, the V gene TRBV5-8; D is unclear. This CDR3 spans 13 amino acids. Per the germline V gene, CDR1 is SGHTS and CDR2 is YDEGEE. Between the trimmed V and J ends, which lost 4 bases and 5 bases, there was a span of 12 bases.

The chain has TRBV6-2 or TRBV6-3 and TRBJ2-5, with D maybe TRBD1 (5 bases). With 2 bases removed from V and 2 bases from J, the gap between germline ends came to 9 bases. This CDR3 is built from 14 residues. From germline, CDR1 is MNHEY and CDR2 SVGEGT. CDR3 loop: CASSYTRQQETQYF. In DNA form, the CDR3 reads TGTGCCAGCAGTTACACAAGACAGCAAGAGACCCAGTACTTC.

The rearrangement uses TRBV5-5 and TRBJ1-3, with no clear D. The V end lost 4 bases, the J end lost 1 base, and 12 bases lay between the germline ends. This CDR3 is 15 amino acids long. In germline, CDR1 is SGHKS, CDR2 YYEKEE (reference sequence). This CDR3 is CASSPTDLSGNTIYF. The CDR3 bases are TGTGCCAGCAGCCCCACGGACTTATCTGGAAACACCATATATTTT.

The genes are TRBV30 and TRBJ2-2; 9 bases line up with TRBD1. CDR3 length equals 13 residues. V lost 3 bases to trimming and J lost 8 bases; unmatched junction nucleotides: 4. Germline V CDR1 and CDR2: GTSNPN, SVGIG (reference sequence). The CDR3 region has the DNA TGTGCCTGGAGACAGGGGGCTGCTGGGGAGCTGTTTTTT. Its protein product is CAWRQGAAGELFF.

The rearrangement links TRBV18 to TRBJ2-5; TRBD2 might be the D (6 bases). Germline V gene lookup returns CDR1 KGHSH and CDR2 LQKENI. The V and J ends lost 2 bases and 4 bases respectively, with 14 bases between them. The CDR3 sequence is 15 residues long. CDR3 in DNA: TGTGCCAGCTCACCAAACCGTAGGGGAGGAGAGACCCAGTACTTC. Amino acids: CASSPNRRGGETQYF.

This rearrangement joins TRBV6-2 or TRBV6-3 to TRBJ2-5, with 9 bases matching TRBD2. With V trimmed by 4 bases and J by 5 bases, 5 bases remained unmatched. Germline V gene data show CDR1 as MNHEY and CDR2 as SVGEGT. This CDR3 contains 14 residues. The CDR3 bases are TGTGCCAGCAGTTGGAGCGGGGGGAAGGAGACCCAGTACTTC. As protein: CASSWSGGKETQYF.

This clone was recorded only once. The gene calls are TRBV6-5 and TRBJ2-3; 11 bases map to TRBD1. V gave up 6 bases and J gave up 5 bases; unmatched junction bases: 7. The length of the CDR3 is 15 residues. From germline, CDR1 is MNHEY and CDR2 SVGAGI. CDR3 in amino acids: CASRSDRGLGDTQYF. The DNA for the CDR3 is TGTGCCAGCAGATCGGACAGGGGGCTAGGAGATACGCAGTATTTT.

The rearrangement joins TRBV3-1 (or the pseudogene TRBV3-2) to TRBJ2-7, with 15 bases lining up with TRBD2. CDR1 and CDR2 from the germline V gene are LGHDT and YNNKEL (reference sequence). V trimming: 4 bases; J trimming: 7 bases; junction bases outside the gene matches: 5. The CDR3 runs to 15 residues. CDR3 sequence (DNA): TGTGCCAGCAGCCGGGGACTAGCGGGAGGCGGGGAGCAGTACTTC. It translates to CASSRGLAGGGEQYF.

This chain uses TRBV9 with TRBJ2-3; 7 bases agree with TRBD2. V dropped 6 bases and J dropped 0; count of bases not matched to a gene: 7. The germline CDR1 and CDR2 sequences are SGDLS and YYNGEE. CDR3 length: 15 residues. The DNA for the CDR3 is TGTGCCAGCACGCAACGGGGACTAAGCACAGATACGCAGTATTTT. It translates to CASTQRGLSTDTQYF.

CDR3 DNA sequence: TGTGCCAGCAGCGTAGCTTCGGCTAGCGGGGGGCCGGACCAAGAGACCCAGTACTTC. This encodes CASSVASASGGPDQETQYF. The V and J genes are TRBV9 and TRBJ2-5, with 11 nucleotides matching TRBD2. The V gene end was trimmed by 0 bases and the J gene end by 0 bases; junction bases not matched to a gene: 10. The CDR3 covers 19 residues. Germline V lookup: CDR1 SGDLS, CDR2 YYNGEE.

V usage is TRBV2 and J usage is TRBJ1-1; TRBD1 matches at 7 bases. CDR1 is SNHLY, CDR2 FYNNEI, per germline. Trimming took 11 bases from V and 1 from J; bases not matched to a gene: 7. This CDR3 region has 13 residues. CDR3: CAGNRGQNTEAFF. The DNA for the CDR3 is TGTGCCGGAAACAGGGGCCAGAACACTGAAGCTTTCTTT.

V usage is TRBV3-1 (or the pseudogene TRBV3-2) and J usage is TRBJ2-4; 9 bases fit TRBD1. With V trimmed by 5 bases and J by 13 bases, 6 bases remained unmatched. Germline-derived CDR1 and CDR2 are LGHDT and YNNKEL (reference sequence). The CDR3 length is 12 residues. The CDR3 loop is CASSMDRGGQYF. The CDR3 coding sequence is TGTGCCAGCAGCATGGACAGGGGAGGCCAGTACTTC.

The rearrangement uses TRBV5-1 and TRBJ2-3, with 16 nucleotides matching TRBD2. The germline gives CDR1 SGHRS, CDR2 YFSETQ. There are 18 residues in the CDR3. Trimming at V came to 1 base and at J to 1 base, leaving 3 bases not matched to a gene. Written as DNA, the CDR3 is TGCGCCAGCAGCTTGTTGGGACTAGCGGGAGGGCGCACAGATACGCAGTATTTT. Residues: CASSLLGLAGGRTDTQYF.

The genes are TRBV19 and TRBJ2-7; D possibly corresponds to TRBD1 (5 bases). V was cut by 2 bases and J by 4 bases, with 12 bases left in between. Germline V lookup: CDR1 LNHDA, CDR2 SQIVND (reference sequence). This CDR3 has 14 amino acids. The CDR3 spells CASSIQGEAYEQYF. Written as DNA, the CDR3 is TGTGCCAGTAGTATACAGGGTGAAGCGTACGAGCAGTACTTC.

The V and J genes are TRBV29-1 and TRBJ1-1, with TRBD1 matching over 7 bases. Looked up from germline, CDR1 is SQVTM and CDR2 is ANQGSEA. This CDR3 contains 13 residues. Trimming cost V 7 bases and J 1 base; bases outside gene matches: 6. DNA of the CDR3: TGCAGCGGGGCCGGGACAGAGAACACTGAAGCTTTCTTT. Its protein is CSGAGTENTEAFF. The variable domain in full, completed from reference TRBV29-1 and TRBJ1-1, reads SAVISQKPSRDICQRGTSLTIQCQVDSQVTMMFWYRQQPGQSLTLIATANQGSEATYESGFVIDKFPISRPNLTFSTLTVSNMSPEDSSIYLCSGAGTENTEAFFGQGTRLTVV.

The gene calls are TRBV24-1 and TRBJ2-7, with 8 bases aligning to TRBD2. From germline, CDR1 is KGHDR and CDR2 SFDVKD. Unmatched junction bases numbered 9, after V lost 5 bases and J lost 4 bases. CDR3 length equals 15 residues. The chain's CDR3 is CATSAPLGGGYEQYF. CDR3 nucleotide sequence: TGTGCCACCAGTGCCCCCCTCGGGGGGGGGTACGAGCAGTACTTC.

Concerning this clone: One end of the junction varies from germline; a read error may be responsible. This chain links TRBV6-6 with TRBJ1-4; 11 nucleotides agree with TRBD1. The germline gives CDR1 MNHNY, CDR2 SVGAGI (reference sequence). The CDR3 spans 15 residues. The CDR3: CTSSYRTGGREKLFF. For the CDR3, the DNA is TGTACCAGCAGTTATCGGACAGGGGGCCGTGAAAAACTGTTTTTT.

The chain is built from TRBV11-2 and TRBJ1-3; D may be TRBD1 (6 bases). The V gene lost 6 bases and the J gene lost 3 bases, with 24 bases spanning the gap. CDR3 size: 18 residues. CDR1 is SGHAT, CDR2 FQNNGV, per germline. The CDR3 reads CASRHHGIQGGGGNTIYF. The CDR3 DNA sequence: TGTGCCAGCAGACATCACGGGATACAGGGTGGCGGTGGAAACACCATATATTTT. Together with reference TRBV11-2 and TRBJ1-3, the CDR3 gives the full variable domain: EAGVAQSPRYKIIEKRQSVAFWCNPISGHATLYWYQQILGQGPKLLIQFQNNGVVDDSQLPKDRFSAERLKGVDSTLKIQPAKLEDSAVYLCASRHHGIQGGGGNTIYFGEGSWLTVV.